The 8 T cell receptor beta chains below all came from one sample that was sequenced in a study of T-cell reconstitution after alpha-beta-depleted transplantation in children. Unique molecular identifiers were built into the TCRbeta library. TCRdb redid the calling of the PCR reads with MiXCR, one entry per CDR3 protein. The profile shows hundreds of thousands of distinct CDR3 sequences, 13% of them singletons. Sequenced here: PBMCs, sampled before TCRalphabeta/CD19-depleted stem cell transplant. All receptors come from a girl aged 2 to 10 with congenital amegakaryocytic thrombocytopenia, due to receive a stem cell transplant.

A word on this clonotype: Being one base from a much bigger clone, this may be a read error. The chain employs TRBV6-4 and TRBJ2-3; D possibly corresponds to TRBD2 (6 bases). Germline V lookup: CDR1 MRHNA, CDR2 SNTAGT. V was shortened by 0 bases and J by 1 base, with 8 bases between the two germline ends. This CDR3 has 15 amino acids. CDR3 in amino acids: CASSDSASGTDTQYF. The CDR3, as DNA: TGTGCCAGCAGTGACTCGGCTAGCGGCACAGATACGCAGTATTTT.

This chain uses TRBV28 with TRBJ2-3; D gene unclear. The CDR3 loop spans 16 amino acids. V was trimmed by 2 bases and J by 0 bases, leaving 12 bases between them. The V gene's germline CDR1 is MDHEN and CDR2 SYDVKM. The CDR3 region has the DNA TGTGCCAGCAGTTTAGATCTGTACTCTAGCACAGATACGCAGTATTTT. This encodes CASSLDLYSSTDTQYF.

The rearrangement uses TRBV5-1 and TRBJ2-5; 10 nucleotides align to TRBD2. CDR1 is SGHRS and CDR2 is YFSETQ in the germline V gene. This CDR3 is 19 amino acids long. Losses at the gene ends were 1 base for V and 5 bases for J; bases not matched to a gene: 17. CDR3 in DNA: TGCGCCAGCAGCTTGACGAACTTGCAGCTAGCGGGAGACCGGGAGACCCAGTACTTC. It translates to CASSLTNLQLAGDRETQYF. Together with reference TRBV5-1 and TRBJ2-5, the CDR3 gives the full variable domain: KAGVTQTPRYLIKTRGQQVTLSCSPISGHRSVSWYQQTPGQGLQFLFEYFSETQRNKGNFPGRFSGRQFSNSRSEMNVSTLELGDSALYLCASSLTNLQLAGDRETQYFGPGTRLLVL.

This clonotype was counted many times. The rearrangement links TRBV29-1 to TRBJ2-3, with 8 bases aligning to TRBD2. CDR3 length: 14 residues. Germline CDR1 SQVTM, CDR2 ANQGSEA. The ends lost 4 bases at V and 5 bases at J; junction bases unmatched: 8. This CDR3 reads CSVAVTGGLDTQYF. The DNA for the CDR3 is TGCAGCGTTGCCGTAACGGGAGGGTTAGATACGCAGTATTTT.

This clonotype showed up many times. The rearrangement links TRBV6-5 to TRBJ1-5; 7 positions match TRBD1. Looked up from germline, CDR1 is MNHEY and CDR2 is SVGAGI. J gave up 5 bases and V 2 bases, and 9 bases lay outside the gene matches. The CDR3 consists of 16 residues. CDR3 amino acids: CASSYGQTGRHQPQHF. CDR3 DNA sequence: TGTGCCAGCAGTTACGGGCAGACAGGGAGACATCAGCCCCAGCATTTT.

This rearrangement joins TRBV18 to TRBJ1-6; no reliable D call. The V end was cut by 5 bases, the J end by 10 bases, with 15 bases between. Germline CDR1 KGHSH, CDR2 LQKENI. The CDR3 spans 14 residues. The CDR3 nucleotides read TGTGCCAGCTCATCTGGACCGGGGAGGTCACCCCTCCACTTT. Translation: CASSSGPGRSPLHF.

This clonotype occurred many times. The chain employs TRBV20-1 and TRBJ2-2; D might be TRBD1 (6 bases). Trimming shortened V by 1 base and J by 1 base, and 7 bases separated the two germline ends. The CDR3 runs 14 residues. CDR1 and CDR2 (germline): DFQATT, SNEGSKA (reference sequence). CDR3 DNA sequence: TGCAGTGCTAGAGGGGACAAGAACACCGGGGAGCTGTTTTTT. It codes for CSARGDKNTGELFF.

The J gene is TRBJ2-7, the V gene TRBV6-5, with D uncertain. The CDR3 covers 13 residues. Germline lookup yields CDR1 MNHEY and CDR2 SVGAGI. Trimming shortened V by 2 bases and J by 4 bases, and 9 bases separated the two germline ends. CDR3 sequence (DNA): TGTGCCAGCAGTTACGGCGCCGGGTACGAGCAGTACTTC. It codes for CASSYGAGYEQYF.